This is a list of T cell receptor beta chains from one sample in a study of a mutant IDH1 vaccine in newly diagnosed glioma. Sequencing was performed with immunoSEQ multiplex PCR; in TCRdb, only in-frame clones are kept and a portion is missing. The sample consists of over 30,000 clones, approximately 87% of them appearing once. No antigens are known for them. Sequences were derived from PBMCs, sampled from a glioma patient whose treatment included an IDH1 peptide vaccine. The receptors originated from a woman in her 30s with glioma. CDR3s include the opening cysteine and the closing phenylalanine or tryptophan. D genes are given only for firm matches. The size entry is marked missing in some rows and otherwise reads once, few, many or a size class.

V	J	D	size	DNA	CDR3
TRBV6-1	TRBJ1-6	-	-	TGTGCCAGCATCTCAGCAGGCTCCTATAATTCACCCCTCCACTTT	CASISAGSYNSPLHF
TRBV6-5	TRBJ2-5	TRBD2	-	TGTGCCAGCAGCCTAGCGGGGGGGATAGAGACCCAGTACTTC	CASSLAGGIETQYF
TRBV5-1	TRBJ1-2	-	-	TGCGCCAGCAGCTTGTTGGGCGTCCCCTATGGCTACACCTTC	CASSLLGVPYGYTF
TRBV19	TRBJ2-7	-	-	TGTGCCAGTAGTAACTACCCAGGGACCTACGAGCAGTACTTC	CASSNYPGTYEQYF
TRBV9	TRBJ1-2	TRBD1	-	TGTGCCAGCAGTAGACAGGGGTCCTCTAACTATGGCTACACCTTC	CASSRQGSSNYGYTF
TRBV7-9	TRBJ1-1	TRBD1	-	TGTGCCAGCACCCTCACAGGGGGAGGGGGTGAAGCTTTCTTT	CASTLTGGGGEAFF
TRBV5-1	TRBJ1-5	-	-	TGCGCCAGCAGCTTGGAAGGCGGTGGCAATCAGCCCCAGCATTTT	CASSLEGGGNQPQHF
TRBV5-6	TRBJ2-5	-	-	TGTGCCAGCAGCTTGGGTGTCAGGACCCAGTACTTC	CASSLGVRTQYF
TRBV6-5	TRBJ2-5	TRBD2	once	TGTGCCACCCTTGGAGGCGGGGGAGGGGAGACCCAGTACTTC	CATLGGGGGETQYF
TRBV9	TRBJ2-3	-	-	TGTGCCAGCAGCCGCCGGGCCACAGATACGCAGTATTTT	CASSRRATDTQYF
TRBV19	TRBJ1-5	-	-	TGTGCCAGTAGTATGAGGCAACTAGTTAGCAATCAGCCCCAGCATTTT	CASSMRQLVSNQPQHF
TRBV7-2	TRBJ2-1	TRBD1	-	TGTGCCAGCAGCTGGGACAGGGTCAATGAGCAGTTCTTC	CASSWDRVNEQFF
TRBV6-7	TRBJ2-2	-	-	TGTGCCAGCAGGTCTGGGATGGACACCGGGGAGCTGTTTTTT	CASRSGMDTGELFF
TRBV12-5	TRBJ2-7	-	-	TGTGCTAGTGCCTATGGGTACGAGCAGTACTTC	CASAYGYEQYF
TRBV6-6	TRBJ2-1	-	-	TGTGCCAGCAGTTACAAGGGACTCGACAATGAGCAGTTCTTC	CASSYKGLDNEQFF
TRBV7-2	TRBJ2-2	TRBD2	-	TGTGCCAGCAGCTTGTACCGAGCGGGGGCCAACACCGGGGAGCTGTTTTTT	CASSLYRAGANTGELFF
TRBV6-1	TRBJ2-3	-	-	TGTGCCAGCAGTGAAGCATGGGGAGTAGATACGCAGTATTTT	CASSEAWGVDTQYF
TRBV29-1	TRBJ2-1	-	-	TGCAGCGTTGAATATCGGGGCGGGGTTCCCTACAATGAGCAGTTCTTC	CSVEYRGGVPYNEQFF
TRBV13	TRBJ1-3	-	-	TGTGCCAGCAGGCTCTACACAGGGACTGGAAACACCATATATTTT	CASRLYTGTGNTIYF
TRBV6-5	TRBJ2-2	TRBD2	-	TGTGCCAGCAAACGTAGCGGGGGGGAGCTGTTTTTT	CASKRSGGELFF
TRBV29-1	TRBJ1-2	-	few	TGCAGCGTTGAAGATCAGCATGGCGGCTACACCTTC	CSVEDQHGGYTF
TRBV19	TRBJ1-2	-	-	TGTGCCAGTAGTATAAACTATGGCTACACCTTC	CASSINYGYTF
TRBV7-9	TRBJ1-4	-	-	TGTGCCAGCAGCTCACCCCTACTGGAAAAACTGTTTTTT	CASSSPLLEKLFF
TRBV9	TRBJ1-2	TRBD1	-	TGTGCCAGCAATAGACAGGGACAGGGGGCAAGTGGCTACACCTTC	CASNRQGQGASGYTF